The 8 T cell receptor beta chains below were found in one sample sequenced in a study of T cell changes during pregnancy in multiple sclerosis. Generated by immunoSEQ multiplex PCR, the TCRdb table keeps only in-frame clones and is missing some. In the table there are 34,000 or so clones, approximately 87% of which are singletons. Source: CD8+ T cells from peripheral blood mononuclear cells, taken after pregnancy. Source of these receptors: a female donor with multiple sclerosis, enrolled in a pregnancy study.

This chain joins TRBV9 and TRBJ1-1, with D possibly TRBD1 on 6 matching bases. The germline V gene encodes CDR1 SGDLS and CDR2 YYNGEE. The CDR3 contains 14 residues. V was clipped by 7 bases and J by 4 bases, with 17 bases between them. The CDR3 DNA sequence: TGTGCCAGCGGCCCGGCCAGGGGTCTCACTGAAGCTTTCTTT. It translates to CASGPARGLTEAFF.

To note about this clone: One junction end does not reproduce the germline sequence, and a read error may be involved. CDR3 nucleotides: TGTGCCAGCAGTCCTCGACAGGGTGGAGGGTGGGGTCGGGCTTTTGGCTTGGGGTTC. As protein: CASSPRQGGGWGRAFGLGF. This chain joins TRBV27 and TRBJ2-4, with D perhaps TRBD1 (7 bases). The germline V gene encodes CDR1 MNHEY and CDR2 SMNVEV (reference sequence). The CDR3 runs 19 residues.

The chain employs TRBV10-3 and TRBJ2-5; 7 bases map to TRBD2. Germline V gene lookup returns CDR1 ENHRY and CDR2 SYGVKD. V shed 4 bases, J shed 2 bases, and the junction held 7 bases outside the gene matches. The CDR3 is 15 residues long. CDR3 amino acids: CAISVTSVGQETQYF. In DNA form, the CDR3 reads TGTGCCATCAGTGTAACTAGCGTGGGGCAAGAGACCCAGTACTTC.

The chain joins TRBV6-5 to TRBJ2-1; D gene uncertain. V shed 7 bases and J shed 0 bases, with 13 bases lying between them. Per germline, CDR1 MNHEY and CDR2 SVGAGI. The CDR3 sequence is 15 residues long. In nucleotides, the CDR3 is TGTGCCAGCAAGAGAGGAACGAGCTCCTACAATGAGCAGTTCTTC. This sequence encodes CASKRGTSSYNEQFF.

This chain uses TRBV6-5 with TRBJ2-2; TRBD2 matches 10 bases. This CDR3 spans 15 amino acids. Per germline, CDR1 MNHEY and CDR2 SVGAGI. The V segment lost 2 bases and the J segment 3 bases; nucleotides outside the gene matches: 0. This CDR3 reads CASSYSGGDTGELFF. The DNA of the CDR3 is TGTGCCAGCAGTTACAGCGGGGGGGACACCGGGGAGCTGTTTTTT.

The genes are TRBV4-1 and TRBJ2-7; D might be TRBD2 (5 bases). Germline loops: CDR1 MGHRA, CDR2 YSYEKL. Between the trimmed V and J ends, which lost 3 bases and 0 bases, there was a span of 12 bases. CDR3 length: 15 residues. The DNA for the CDR3 is TGCGCCAGCAGCCAGGGCGCGGGCGGCTCCTACGAGCAGTACTTC. Translation gives CASSQGAGGSYEQYF.

The V and J genes are TRBV13 and TRBJ2-7; 7 bases are shared with TRBD2. Losses at the gene ends were 6 bases for V and 0 bases for J; bases not matched to a gene: 5. The CDR3 contains 14 residues. Germline CDR1 reads PRHDT; CDR2 reads FYEKMQ (reference sequence). CDR3 loop: CASSPGGSSYEQYF. DNA for the CDR3: TGTGCCAGCAGTCCCGGGGGGAGCTCCTACGAGCAGTACTTC.

The chain combines TRBV27 with TRBJ2-2; 7 positions agree with TRBD2. In germline, CDR1 is MNHEY, CDR2 SMNVEV (reference sequence). The trim removed 5 bases at V and 7 bases at J, leaving 7 bases unmatched. There are 14 residues in the CDR3. Written as DNA, the CDR3 is TGTGCCAGCAGTATAAGCGGGGCTGACGGGGAGCTGTTTTTT. As protein: CASSISGADGELFF.